A single sample gave rise to the 3 T cell receptor beta chains below, sequenced in a study of blood T cell repertoires in COVID-19. Assay: immunoSEQ multiplex PCR; the TCRdb copy retains only in-frame clones and omits some. Found here are about 360,000 clones, around 82% of them singletons; the top ten hold 3%. The sequenced sample consisted of peripheral blood. Source of these receptors: a man younger than 45 with active or convalescent COVID-19.

In this sample, this clone turned up many times. The chain recombines TRBV18 with TRBJ1-5, with 7 bases that match TRBD1. The CDR3 covers 15 residues. The germline V gene has CDR1 KGHSH and CDR2 LQKENI. With 2 bases clipped from V and 4 bases from J, the junction kept 5 bases outside the gene matches. The CDR3 loop is CASSPEGTENQPQHF. The CDR3 coding sequence is TGTGCCAGCTCACCAGAGGGGACAGAAAATCAGCCCCAGCATTTT.

CDR3 bases: TGTGCCAGCTCTCCTCGGACAGGGGCGATTGTCAATGAGCAGTTCTTC. This codes for CASSPRTGAIVNEQFF. This chain links TRBV18 with TRBJ2-1; 9 bases match TRBD1. The ends lost 6 bases at V and 6 bases at J; junction bases unmatched: 12. This CDR3 is 16 amino acids long. Germline V CDR1 and CDR2: KGHSH, LQKENI.

The chain has TRBV3-1 (or the pseudogene TRBV3-2) and TRBJ2-1, with D tentatively TRBD2 (6 bases). Germline V gene sequence: CDR1 LGHDT, CDR2 YNNKEL (reference sequence). The V gene lost 1 base and the J gene lost 12 bases, with 22 bases spanning the gap. The CDR3 runs 16 residues. CDR3 sequence: CASSQVGGANGDGQFF. As DNA, the CDR3 is TGTGCCAGCAGCCAAGTCGGAGGGGCAAATGGGGATGGGCAGTTCTTC.